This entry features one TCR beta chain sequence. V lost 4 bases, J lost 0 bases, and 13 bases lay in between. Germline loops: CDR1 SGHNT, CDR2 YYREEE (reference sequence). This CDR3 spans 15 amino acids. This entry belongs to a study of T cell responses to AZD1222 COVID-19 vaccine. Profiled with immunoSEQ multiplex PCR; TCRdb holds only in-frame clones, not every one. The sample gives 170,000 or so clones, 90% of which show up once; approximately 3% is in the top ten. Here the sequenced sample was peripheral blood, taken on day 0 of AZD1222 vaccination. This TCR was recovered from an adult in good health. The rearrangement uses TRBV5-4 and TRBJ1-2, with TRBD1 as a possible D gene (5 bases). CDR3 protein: CASSPGRVSNYGYTF. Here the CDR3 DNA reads TGTGCCAGCAGCCCAGGCAGGGTTTCTAACTATGGCTACACCTTC.